This T cell receptor beta chain was recovered during a study of blood T cell repertoires in COVID-19. Some clones are missing from TCRdb's copy, which holds only in-frame ones; the method was immunoSEQ multiplex PCR. The table records roughly 230,000 clones, about 85% of them present only once. The clonotype was recovered from a man aged 40-49 years with acute or convalescent COVID-19. Sequencing was performed on peripheral blood.

CDR3 sequence reads: CASSLFLTGLSEAFF. CDR3 DNA sequence: TGTGCCAGCTCCCTCTTCTTGACAGGACTCTCCGAAGCTTTCTTT. The chain uses TRBV6-1 and TRBJ1-1; D possibly corresponds to TRBD1 (6 bases). Germline CDR1 is MNHNS and CDR2 is SASEGT. V lost 8 bases and J lost 8, with 24 bases in between. CDR3 size: 15 residues.